These 31 T cell receptor beta chains share one sample of origin, sequenced in a study of blood T cell repertoires in COVID-19. Assay used: immunoSEQ multiplex PCR; TCRdb lists only in-frame clones, some missing. The sample holds about 240,000 clones, just under 85% seen once. The sample was peripheral blood. These receptors all come from a woman older than 75 with acute or convalescent COVID-19.

The gene calls are TRBV12-3 or TRBV12-4 and TRBJ2-2; D call uncertain. V shed 0 bases and J shed 6 bases, with 5 bases lying between them. The CDR3 covers 13 residues. Written as DNA, the CDR3 is TGTGCCAGCAGTTTAGCGTTCGCCGGGGAGCTGTTTTTT. Its protein product is CASSLAFAGELFF.

There are a few counts of this clone. CDR3 nucleotides: TGTGCCAGCAGCCAGGGGTCCACAGATACGCAGTATTTT. This encodes CASSQGSTDTQYF. The V and J genes are TRBV9 and TRBJ2-3; possibly TRBD1 for D (6 bases). The CDR3 runs to 13 residues. Germline V gives CDR1 SGDLS, CDR2 YYNGEE. The germline V and J ends were trimmed by 4 bases and 2 bases, with 8 bases remaining between them.

This sequence joins TRBV18 and TRBJ2-7; 9 bases are shared with TRBD1. Trimming removed 3 bases from V and 6 bases from J; junction bases left unmatched: 6. CDR1 and CDR2 (germline): KGHSH, LQKENI. The CDR3 sequence is 14 residues long. The CDR3 nucleotides read TGTGCCAGCTCACCTTCGGGACAGGGACGCGAGCAGTACTTC. Encoded protein: CASSPSGQGREQYF.

V gene TRBV5-5 combines with J gene TRBJ1-4; no reliable D call. Germline CDR1 SGHKS, CDR2 YYEKEE (reference sequence). The CDR3 extends over 15 amino acids. V was clipped by 4 bases and J by 8 bases, with 18 bases between them. For the CDR3, the DNA is TGTGCCAGCAGCCGGTCCGGGCCCGCGGGCGAAAAACTGTTTTTT. Protein sequence: CASSRSGPAGEKLFF.

V is TRBV3-1 (or the pseudogene TRBV3-2) and J is TRBJ1-1; D gene unclear. The V and J ends lost 3 bases and 4 bases respectively, with 6 bases between them. Germline V gene lookup returns CDR1 LGHDT and CDR2 YNNKEL (reference sequence). The CDR3 spans 12 residues. CDR3 sequence (DNA): TGTGCCAGCAGCCAGGGGAGCACTGAAGCTTTCTTT. Protein sequence: CASSQGSTEAFF.

The V and J genes are TRBV7-8 and TRBJ2-7; D is possibly TRBD2 (6 bases). Germline CDR1 is SGHVS and CDR2 is FQNEAQ. V lost 1 base and J lost 0, with 13 bases in between. This CDR3 has 16 residues. This CDR3 is CASSLGSWGDSYEQYF. The CDR3 DNA sequence: TGTGCCAGCAGCTTAGGTTCCTGGGGGGACTCCTACGAGCAGTACTTC.

This sequence joins TRBV5-1 and TRBJ1-5; 9 nucleotides agree with TRBD1. J lost 2 bases, V lost 3 bases, and 9 bases had no gene match. The germline gives CDR1 SGHRS, CDR2 YFSETQ. This CDR3 is 17 amino acids long. The CDR3 here is CASSSLGDRVGNQPQHF. In nucleotides, the CDR3 is TGCGCCAGCAGCTCTCTGGGGGACAGGGTTGGCAATCAGCCCCAGCATTTT.

The chain has TRBV29-1 and TRBJ1-6; 11 bases line up with TRBD1. V shed 7 bases, J shed 6 bases, and the junction held 5 bases outside the gene matches. Germline loops: CDR1 SQVTM, CDR2 ANQGSEA. The CDR3 sequence is 14 residues long. This CDR3 reads CSARGTGGNSPLHF. CDR3 coding DNA: TGCAGCGCTAGAGGGACAGGGGGTAATTCACCCCTCCACTTT.

This chain joins TRBV10-3 and TRBJ1-2, with D possibly TRBD1 on 5 matching bases. Per the germline V gene, CDR1 is ENHRY and CDR2 is SYGVKD. V was clipped by 6 bases and J by 6 bases, with 20 bases between them. The CDR3 loop spans 15 amino acids. The CDR3 spells CAISSHSRQLDGYTF. The CDR3 nucleotides read TGTGCCATCAGCTCCCATAGCAGACAGTTGGATGGCTACACCTTC.

The chain joins TRBV6-5 to TRBJ2-7, with 9 nucleotides matching TRBD1. V gave up 8 bases and J gave up 1 base; unmatched junction bases: 6. The germline gives CDR1 MNHEY, CDR2 SVGAGI. This CDR3 spans 14 amino acids. CDR3 region: CASGRTGESYEQYF. The CDR3 coding sequence is TGTGCCAGCGGTCGGACAGGGGAATCCTACGAGCAGTACTTC.

A single count supports this clone. Different DNA sequences within this sample yield the same CDR3. This chain connects TRBV2 to TRBJ2-7; possibly TRBD1 for D (5 bases). The CDR3 is made up of 12 amino acids. The V and J ends lost 1 base and 4 bases respectively, with 5 bases between them. Germline CDR1 reads SNHLY; CDR2 reads FYNNEI. In DNA, the CDR3 is TGTGCCAGCAGTGAAGACAGGTACGAGCAGTACTTC. Amino acids: CASSEDRYEQYF.

The table lists this clone with a few counts. V and J are TRBV5-5 and TRBJ2-1; TRBD1 agrees at 7 bases. With 4 bases clipped from V and 9 bases from J, the junction kept 4 bases outside the gene matches. CDR1 and CDR2 from the germline V gene are SGHKS and YYEKEE (reference sequence). The CDR3 has 12 amino acids. DNA for the CDR3: TGTGCCAGCAGCCAAAGGGACAGTGAGCAGTTCTTC. Translation: CASSQRDSEQFF.

The CDR3 here is CASSQAGGITDTQYF. CDR3 nucleotides: TGTGCCAGTAGCCAAGCGGGGGGGATCACAGATACGCAGTATTTT. The V call is TRBV19, the J call TRBJ2-3; 10 bases are shared with TRBD2. From germline, CDR1 is LNHDA and CDR2 SQIVND (reference sequence). This CDR3 contains 15 residues. V gave up 6 bases and J gave up 2 bases; unmatched junction bases: 5. The entire variable domain, with the rest obtained from reference TRBV19 and TRBJ2-3, is as follows: DGGITQSPKYLFRKEGQNVTLSCEQNLNHDAMYWYRQDPGQGLRLIYYSQIVNDFQKGDIAEGYSVSREKKESFPLTVTSAQKNPTAFYLCASSQAGGITDTQYFGPGTRLTVL.

V usage is TRBV5-1 and J usage is TRBJ2-7; TRBD1 matches at 9 bases. J gave up 4 bases and V 3 bases, and 17 bases lay outside the gene matches. The CDR3 is 18 residues long. Per germline, CDR1 SGHRS and CDR2 YFSETQ. This CDR3 reads CASSSNTGGANIGYEQYF. The CDR3 coding sequence is TGCGCCAGCAGCTCTAACACAGGGGGCGCGAATATTGGGTACGAGCAGTACTTC.

The chain combines TRBV27 with TRBJ1-5; possibly TRBD1 for D (5 bases). Trimming shortened V by 5 bases and J by 2 bases, and 13 bases separated the two germline ends. Germline CDR1 MNHEY, CDR2 SMNVEV (reference sequence). This CDR3 is 15 amino acids long. The CDR3 region is CASSPLGGGNQPQHF. The CDR3, as DNA: TGTGCCAGCAGTCCACTTGGAGGGGGCAATCAGCCCCAGCATTTT.

V gene TRBV12-5 combines with J gene TRBJ1-2; 8 nucleotides agree with TRBD1. Germline V gene lookup returns CDR1 LGHNT and CDR2 FRNRAP. With 3 bases clipped from V and 4 bases from J, the junction kept 4 bases outside the gene matches. The CDR3 is 14 residues long. DNA for the CDR3: TGTGCTAGTGGTTTCGGACAGGGCATCTATGGCTACACCTTC. It translates to CASGFGQGIYGYTF.

Here the CDR3 DNA reads TGTGCCAGTAGTATAAGGGGGTCGCAGGGGACAGGGGTCACAGATACGCAGTATTTT. This sequence encodes CASSIRGSQGTGVTDTQYF. J is TRBJ2-3 and V is TRBV19, with TRBD1 matching over 10 bases. This CDR3 comprises 19 residues. Germline V gives CDR1 LNHDA, CDR2 SQIVND (reference sequence). V lost 2 bases to trimming and J lost 2 bases; unmatched junction nucleotides: 13.

The chain joins TRBV18 to TRBJ1-1; 10 bases match TRBD1. This CDR3 region has 14 residues. Looked up from germline, CDR1 is KGHSH and CDR2 is LQKENI. The V and J ends lost 5 bases and 5 bases, in that order; junction bases with no gene match: 5. CDR3 amino acids: CASSGDRGTTEAFF. The CDR3, as DNA: TGTGCCAGCTCAGGGGACAGGGGAACGACTGAAGCTTTCTTT.

This sequence joins TRBV3-1 (or the pseudogene TRBV3-2) and TRBJ2-7, with TRBD1 matching over 11 bases. Germline V gene sequence: CDR1 LGHDT, CDR2 YNNKEL (reference sequence). CDR3 length: 14 residues. The ends lost 4 bases at V and 8 bases at J; junction bases unmatched: 7. This chain's CDR3 is CASSPPRDRGKQYF. As DNA, the CDR3 is TGTGCCAGCAGCCCGCCCCGGGACAGGGGGAAGCAGTACTTC.

This chain uses TRBV6-5 with TRBJ1-5; 10 positions agree with TRBD1. V gave up 6 bases and J gave up 6 bases; unmatched junction bases: 8. The CDR3 runs 15 residues. Germline-derived CDR1 and CDR2 are MNHEY and SVGAGI. The CDR3 region is CASSSPGQGFQPQHF. The CDR3 nucleotides are TGTGCCAGCAGCTCTCCGGGACAGGGGTTTCAGCCCCAGCATTTT.

The rearrangement joins TRBV25-1 to TRBJ1-1; D is unresolved. There are 14 residues in the CDR3. V shed 6 bases and J shed 3 bases, with 14 bases lying between them. CDR1 MGHDK and CDR2 SYGVNS come from the germline V gene. The CDR3 sequence: CASRPWSVDTEAFF. In DNA form, the CDR3 reads TGTGCCAGCAGACCCTGGTCGGTGGACACTGAAGCTTTCTTT.

The chain links TRBV5-1 to TRBJ2-2; no clear D. Trimming removed 0 bases at V and 1 base at J, with 7 bases between. The germline CDR1 and CDR2 sequences are SGHRS and YFSETQ. This CDR3 is 15 amino acids long. The CDR3 DNA reads as TGCGCCAGCAGCTTGGTTGCAGGGAACACCGGGGAGCTGTTTTTT. It specifies CASSLVAGNTGELFF. Drawing the rest from reference TRBV5-1 and TRBJ2-2, the complete variable domain is KAGVTQTPRYLIKTRGQQVTLSCSPISGHRSVSWYQQTPGQGLQFLFEYFSETQRNKGNFPGRFSGRQFSNSRSEMNVSTLELGDSALYLCASSLVAGNTGELFFGEGSRLTVL.

This chain uses TRBV20-1 with TRBJ1-3; D may be TRBD1 (5 bases). Trimming cost V 6 bases and J 8 bases, with 11 bases left between them. The length of the CDR3 is 11 residues. From germline, CDR1 is DFQATT and CDR2 SNEGSKA (reference sequence). CDR3 loop: CSATGGDTIYF. The CDR3 nucleotides are TGCAGTGCCACGGGGGGGGACACCATATATTTT.

The V call is TRBV3-1 (or the pseudogene TRBV3-2), the J call TRBJ2-5; D is undetermined. The CDR3 has 14 amino acids. Per the germline V gene, CDR1 is LGHDT and CDR2 is YNNKEL (reference sequence). Trimming left V 0 bases short and J 4 bases short, with 9 bases between. CDR3 coding DNA: TGTGCCAGCAGCCAAGAAGTGTTGAGAGAGACCCAGTACTTC. Encoded protein: CASSQEVLRETQYF.

V gene TRBV29-1 combines with J gene TRBJ2-5; 9 nucleotides align to TRBD1. The CDR3 runs 13 residues. In germline, CDR1 is SQVTM, CDR2 ANQGSEA. V dropped 7 bases and J dropped 5; count of bases not matched to a gene: 8. CDR3 DNA sequence: TGCAGCGCCGGACAGGGGAACGGGGAGACCCAGTACTTC. Its protein is CSAGQGNGETQYF.

This chain connects TRBV2 to TRBJ1-2, with D tentatively TRBD1 (6 bases). Trimming took 1 base from V and 11 from J, leaving 14 bases between them. The CDR3 has 13 residues. CDR1 is SNHLY, CDR2 FYNNEI, per germline. The CDR3 reads CASSEGARGIYTF. The CDR3 nucleotides are TGTGCCAGCAGTGAAGGGGCCAGGGGCATTTACACCTTC.

This clone has a handful of counts. The CDR3 region has the DNA TGTGCCAGCAGCCCGAGAGCGGGGGTGGGGAATGAGCAGTTCTTC. Translated: CASSPRAGVGNEQFF. The chain couples TRBV7-3 to TRBJ2-1; 8 bases are shared with TRBD2. The germline V gene encodes CDR1 SGHTA and CDR2 FQGTGA. The CDR3 consists of 15 residues. The V gene end was trimmed by 5 bases and the J gene end by 7 bases; junction bases not matched to a gene: 10.

In its sample, this clone was seen a few times. The chain recombines TRBV2 with TRBJ2-7; a weak D match, TRBD1 (6 bases). The V gene lost 8 bases and the J gene lost 4 bases, with 9 bases spanning the gap. The CDR3 is made up of 11 amino acids. Germline V gene sequence: CDR1 SNHLY, CDR2 FYNNEI. This chain's CDR3 is CASQGPYEQYF. CDR3 bases: TGTGCCAGCCAGGGGCCTTACGAGCAGTACTTC.

V usage is TRBV2 and J usage is TRBJ2-2, with D maybe TRBD1 (5 bases). V shed 6 bases and J shed 1 base, with 15 bases lying between them. Germline V gene lookup returns CDR1 SNHLY and CDR2 FYNNEI. This CDR3 is 16 amino acids long. CDR3 protein: CASSPQKGKNTGELFF. Here the CDR3 DNA reads TGTGCCAGCAGCCCGCAGAAGGGGAAGAACACCGGGGAGCTGTTTTTT. Full variable domain (remainder filled in from reference TRBV2 and TRBJ2-2): EPEVTQTPSHQVTQMGQEVILRCVPISNHLYFYWYRQILGQKVEFLVSFYNNEISEKSEIFDDQFSVERPDGSNFTLKIRSTKLEDSAMYFCASSPQKGKNTGELFFGEGSRLTVL.

Concerning this clone itself: Other DNA sequences in this specimen translate into the identical CDR3. The gene calls are TRBV28 and TRBJ2-7; 8 bases line up with TRBD1. CDR1 and CDR2 from the germline V gene are MDHEN and SYDVKM. The ends lost 7 bases at V and 2 bases at J; junction bases unmatched: 4. The CDR3 sequence is 13 residues long. This CDR3 is CASTRQGPYEQYF. The CDR3 DNA reads TGTGCCAGCACCCGACAGGGGCCCTACGAGCAGTACTTC. The entire variable domain, with the rest obtained from reference TRBV28 and TRBJ2-7, is as follows: DVKVTQSSRYLVKRTGEKVFLECVQDMDHENMFWYRQDPGLGLRLIYFSYDVKMKEKGDIPEGYSVSREKKERFSLILESASTNQTSMYLCASTRQGPYEQYFGPGTRLTVT.

The V call is TRBV6-5, the J call TRBJ1-2; 9 bases align to TRBD1. V trimming: 4 bases; J trimming: 4 bases; junction bases outside the gene matches: 7. The CDR3 extends over 15 amino acids. Germline-derived CDR1 and CDR2 are MNHEY and SVGAGI. This CDR3 reads CASSSWTGAVYGYTF. The CDR3 DNA follows: TGTGCCAGCAGTTCGTGGACAGGGGCCGTCTATGGCTACACCTTC.